This TCR beta chain was identified in a study of sequential checkpoint blockade in melanoma. Study context: Patients were randomized 1:1 to nivolumab-then-ipilimumab or ipilimumab-then-nivolumab first-line.

Concerning this clone: A far bigger clonotype differs at one base, so this is likely a read error. Other nucleotide sequences in the sample specify the same CDR3.

V shed 0 bases, J shed 4 bases, and the junction held 4 bases outside the gene matches. Germline-derived CDR1 and CDR2 are SGDLS and YYNGEE. The CDR3 consists of 15 residues. Specified treatment: randomized to nivolumab then ipilimumab (arm A) or the reverse (arm B). Live CD3+CD8+ CD19− CD56− cells were sorted from PBMCs. Using immunoSEQ multiplex PCR, the repertoire was profiled, and TCRdb retains in-frame clones only, with some absent. The sample holds about 20,000 clones, about four fifths seen once. This sequence joins TRBV9 and TRBJ2-1; TRBD1 matches 7 bases. This TCR was sampled from a human donor with melanoma. The sequences come from CD8+ T cells sorted from blood (inferred from file names), collected from a patient given nivolumab and ipilimumab in sequence. CDR3 DNA: TGTGCCAGCAGCGTAGAGGGGGCGCCATACAATGAGCAGTTCTTC. Encoded protein: CASSVEGAPYNEQFF.